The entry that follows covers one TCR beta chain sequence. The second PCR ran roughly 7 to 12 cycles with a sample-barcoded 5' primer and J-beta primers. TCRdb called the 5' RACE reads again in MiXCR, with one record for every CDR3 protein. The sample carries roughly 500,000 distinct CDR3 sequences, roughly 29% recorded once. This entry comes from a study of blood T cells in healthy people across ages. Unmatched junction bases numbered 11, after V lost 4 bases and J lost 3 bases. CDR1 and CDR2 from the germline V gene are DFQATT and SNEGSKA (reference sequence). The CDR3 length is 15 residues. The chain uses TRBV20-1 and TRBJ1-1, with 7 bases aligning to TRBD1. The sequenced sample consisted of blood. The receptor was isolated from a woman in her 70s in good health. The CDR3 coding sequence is TGCAGTGCTACCAAGGCAGGGGGGTGGGACACTGAAGCTTTCTTT. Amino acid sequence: CSATKAGGWDTEAFF.